The 14 T cell receptor beta chains below were found in one sample sequenced in a study of technical replicates of blood from several donors (dated by TCRdb to about 2017). Library preparation used the immunoSEQ multiplex PCR assay. TCRdb took this table from immuneACCESS and kept in-frame rearrangements with V and J called. Such tables lack part of the clones; where checked against another copy, unresolved V genes explain under half of the gap, and the rest is unexplained. Within this sample are 75,000 to 90,000 clones, with just under 95% of them counted one time only. Together, the top ten hold 0.34% of the sample. The sequenced material came from T cells isolated from PBMCs. These TCRs come from a human donor in good health.

The gene calls are TRBV2 and TRBJ2-5; D possibly corresponds to TRBD1 (6 bases). V lost 6 bases and J lost 1, with 21 bases in between. The CDR3 consists of 17 residues. The V gene's germline CDR1 is SNHLY and CDR2 FYNNEI. CDR3 in DNA: TGTGCCAGCAGAGACTTCCAGGGGATTCCCCCCCAAGAGACCCAGTACTTC. It codes for CASRDFQGIPPQETQYF.

The chain's CDR3 is CASSLAFAGDDTEAFF. DNA for the CDR3: TGTGCCAGCAGCTTAGCCTTCGCAGGGGATGACACTGAAGCTTTCTTT. This sequence joins TRBV7-9 and TRBJ1-1, with D possibly TRBD1 on 6 matching bases. V was pared by 0 bases and J by 3 bases, with 14 bases between. Germline V gene data show CDR1 as SEHNR and CDR2 as FQNEAQ (reference sequence). The CDR3 is 16 amino acids.

The chain recombines TRBV30 with TRBJ2-1; 7 bases are a match to TRBD1. V was pared by 3 bases and J by 0 bases, with 14 bases of the junction left unmatched. There are 18 residues in the CDR3. CDR1 GTSNPN and CDR2 SVGIG come from the germline V gene (reference sequence). CDR3 protein: CAWSPPGAGGYSYNEQFF. The CDR3 DNA reads as TGTGCCTGGAGCCCTCCTGGGGCAGGGGGATACTCCTACAATGAGCAGTTCTTC.

The chain carries TRBV19 and TRBJ2-7; 7 bases agree with TRBD2. With 3 bases clipped from V and 2 bases from J, the junction kept 7 bases outside the gene matches. The CDR3 spans 15 residues. Germline V gene lookup returns CDR1 LNHDA and CDR2 SQIVND (reference sequence). As DNA, the CDR3 is TGTGCCAGTAGTATCGGGCTAGCGGAAACCTACGAGCAGTACTTC. Its translation: CASSIGLAETYEQYF.

The gene calls are TRBV5-1 and TRBJ2-3; 12 positions match TRBD2. Germline V gene sequence: CDR1 SGHRS, CDR2 YFSETQ. With V trimmed by 3 bases and J by 5 bases, 4 bases remained unmatched. This CDR3 comprises 15 residues. CDR3 sequence reads: CASSSRTSGIDTQYF. The CDR3 nucleotides read TGCGCCAGCAGCTCTCGGACTAGCGGGATAGATACGCAGTATTTT.

This clone was observed a single time. The chain has TRBV6-5 and TRBJ2-7, with TRBD2 matching 8 bases. Germline V CDR1 and CDR2: MNHEY, SVGAGI. The CDR3 runs to 12 residues. With 4 bases clipped from V and 7 bases from J, the junction kept 3 bases outside the gene matches. This chain's CDR3 is CASSSVAGEQYF. Written as DNA, the CDR3 is TGTGCCAGCAGTTCCGTAGCGGGAGAGCAGTACTTC.

This chain links TRBV25-1 with TRBJ1-5; a possible D gene is TRBD1 (5 bases). V was clipped by 1 base and J by 2 bases, with 12 bases between them. The CDR3 totals 16 residues. Germline V gene lookup returns CDR1 MGHDK and CDR2 SYGVNS. The chain's CDR3 is CASSESGGEGNQPQHF. Written as DNA, the CDR3 is TGTGCCAGCAGTGAATCCGGAGGGGAGGGCAATCAGCCCCAGCATTTT.

This clone was seen a single time. V usage is TRBV7-2 and J usage is TRBJ2-1, with D possibly TRBD2 on 5 matching bases. This CDR3 comprises 16 residues. Trimming left V 5 bases short and J 2 bases short, with 16 bases between. The germline V gene encodes CDR1 SGHTA and CDR2 FQGNSA. The CDR3 nucleotides are TGTGCCAGCAGCCTCACACTAGGGAGACCCTACAATGAGCAGTTCTTC. This encodes CASSLTLGRPYNEQFF.

The chain joins TRBV7-9 to TRBJ1-4, with D possibly being TRBD1 (6 bases). Germline CDR1 reads SEHNR; CDR2 reads FQNEAQ (reference sequence). The V and J ends lost 2 bases and 7 bases respectively, with 14 bases between them. The CDR3 has 15 amino acids. The CDR3 DNA sequence: TGTGCCAGCAGCTTATCTCAGGGGACAAGTGAAAAACTGTTTTTT. It is translated as CASSLSQGTSEKLFF.

The chain has TRBV5-1 and TRBJ2-4, with 7 bases lining up with TRBD1. The V gene end was trimmed by 4 bases and the J gene end by 5 bases; junction bases not matched to a gene: 9. The CDR3 loop spans 15 amino acids. Germline V gene lookup returns CDR1 SGHRS and CDR2 YFSETQ. This chain's CDR3 is CASSLYDRDQNIQYF. The CDR3 coding sequence is TGCGCCAGCAGCCTATATGACAGGGATCAAAACATTCAGTACTTC.

This clone was recorded a few times. The chain recombines TRBV19 with TRBJ1-5; a possible D gene is TRBD1 (6 bases). Trimming cost V 3 bases and J 3 bases, with 9 bases left between them. CDR3 length: 14 residues. Germline CDR1 and CDR2: LNHDA and SQIVND (reference sequence). Here the CDR3 reads CASSIGQTNQPQHF. For the CDR3, the DNA is TGTGCCAGTAGTATCGGACAGACCAATCAGCCCCAGCATTTT.

This chain links TRBV4-3 with TRBJ2-7; a possible D gene is TRBD2 (6 bases). The CDR3 spans 15 residues. Germline loops: CDR1 LGHNA, CDR2 YSLEER. Trimming stripped 0 bases from V and 9 bases from J, with 18 bases between. CDR3 sequence: CASSQDRLVRLGQYF. In DNA form, the CDR3 reads TGCGCCAGCAGCCAAGATCGACTAGTACGCTTAGGGCAGTACTTC.

The V gene is TRBV6-1, the J gene TRBJ2-7; TRBD2 is a possible D gene (6 bases). V was shortened by 5 bases and J by 3 bases, with 14 bases between the two germline ends. The CDR3 extends over 14 amino acids. The germline gives CDR1 MNHNS, CDR2 SASEGT. CDR3 amino acids: CASSRDWRGYEQYF. The CDR3 DNA sequence: TGTGCCAGCAGTAGAGACTGGCGGGGCTACGAGCAGTACTTC.

The gene calls are TRBV27 and TRBJ1-1, with D unclear. This CDR3 has 13 amino acids. V was pared by 3 bases and J by 7 bases, with 12 bases between. CDR1 and CDR2 (germline): MNHEY, SMNVEV (reference sequence). This CDR3 reads CASSFFGRVEAFF. The CDR3 coding sequence is TGTGCCAGCAGTTTTTTCGGCCGGGTTGAAGCTTTCTTT.